The text below deals with one T cell receptor (beta chain). Sequencing used immunoSEQ v3.0 at survey level. Clones were read by immunoSEQ multiplex PCR, and TCRdb kept only the in-frame ones, dropping some. The data contain around 15,000 clones, approximately 85% of them singletons. The data are from a study of long-term antiretroviral therapy in people with HIV. The germline CDR1 and CDR2 sequences are MGHDK and SYGVNS. Unmatched junction bases numbered 8, after V lost 1 base and J lost 7 bases. The CDR3 sequence is 16 residues long. This clonotype originated in a woman between 40 and 55 years old with HIV. The rearrangement links TRBV25-1 to TRBJ2-7, with 12 nucleotides matching TRBD1. Source: unsorted PBMCs, taken 0.5 years after starting antiretroviral therapy. The CDR3 here is CASSELVGTGGEEQYF. The CDR3 DNA reads TGTGCCAGCAGTGAATTAGTGGGGACAGGGGGCGAGGAGCAGTACTTC.